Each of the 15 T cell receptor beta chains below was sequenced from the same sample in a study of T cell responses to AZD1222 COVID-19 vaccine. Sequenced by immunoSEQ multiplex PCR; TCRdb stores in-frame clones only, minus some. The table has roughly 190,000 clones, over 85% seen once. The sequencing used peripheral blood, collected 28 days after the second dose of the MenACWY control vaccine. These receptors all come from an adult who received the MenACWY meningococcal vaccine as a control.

This CDR3 is CASSPRLVGLNTEAFF. The CDR3 DNA follows: TGTGCCAGCAGCCCCAGATTGGTAGGGCTGAACACTGAAGCTTTCTTT. The rearrangement links TRBV11-2 to TRBJ1-1; D is ambiguous. Trimming took 5 bases from V and 0 from J, leaving 16 bases between them. The CDR3 loop spans 16 amino acids. Germline assignment: CDR1 SGHAT and CDR2 FQNNGV.

The CDR3 region has the DNA TGCGCCAGCAGCTTGGTAGAGGAGACCCAGTACTTC. Amino acids: CASSLVEETQYF. V and J are TRBV5-1 and TRBJ2-5; D uncertain. CDR1 and CDR2 (germline): SGHRS, YFSETQ. The CDR3 has 12 amino acids. The V and J ends lost 0 bases and 5 bases respectively, with 5 bases between them. The full variable domain, in which reference TRBV5-1 and TRBJ2-5 provide the parts outside the CDR3, is KAGVTQTPRYLIKTRGQQVTLSCSPISGHRSVSWYQQTPGQGLQFLFEYFSETQRNKGNFPGRFSGRQFSNSRSEMNVSTLELGDSALYLCASSLVEETQYFGPGTRLLVL.

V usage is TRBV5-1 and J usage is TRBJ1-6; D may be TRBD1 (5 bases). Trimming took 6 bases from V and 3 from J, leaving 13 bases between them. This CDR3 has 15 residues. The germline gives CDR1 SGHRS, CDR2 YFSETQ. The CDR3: CASKGTEVYNSPLHF. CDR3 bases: TGCGCCAGCAAGGGGACTGAAGTCTATAATTCACCCCTCCACTTT.

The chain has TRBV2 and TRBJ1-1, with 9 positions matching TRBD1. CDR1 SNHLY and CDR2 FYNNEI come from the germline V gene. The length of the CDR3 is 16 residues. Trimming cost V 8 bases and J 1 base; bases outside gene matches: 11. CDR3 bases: TGTGCCAGCCTCCTAAACAGGGGGCCTCCGAACACTGAAGCTTTCTTT. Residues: CASLLNRGPPNTEAFF.

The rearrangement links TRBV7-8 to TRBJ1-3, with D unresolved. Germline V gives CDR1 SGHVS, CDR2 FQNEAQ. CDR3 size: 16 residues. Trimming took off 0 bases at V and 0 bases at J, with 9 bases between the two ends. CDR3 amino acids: CASSLARQHSGNTIYF. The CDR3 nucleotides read TGTGCCAGCAGCTTAGCTCGGCAGCACTCTGGAAACACCATATATTTT.

As DNA, the CDR3 is TGTGCCAGCAGTCCGGGGACAGGGTCGATGGGGGCCAACGTCCTGACTTTC. Amino acids: CASSPGTGSMGANVLTF. This rearrangement joins TRBV28 to TRBJ2-6; 9 nucleotides align to TRBD1. J lost 4 bases, V lost 5 bases, and 9 bases had no gene match. CDR3 size: 17 residues. The germline V gene has CDR1 MDHEN and CDR2 SYDVKM. Full variable domain (missing parts from reference TRBV28 and TRBJ2-6): DVKVTQSSRYLVKRTGEKVFLECVQDMDHENMFWYRQDPGLGLRLIYFSYDVKMKEKGDIPEGYSVSREKKERFSLILESASTNQTSMYLCASSPGTGSMGANVLTFGAGSRLTVL.

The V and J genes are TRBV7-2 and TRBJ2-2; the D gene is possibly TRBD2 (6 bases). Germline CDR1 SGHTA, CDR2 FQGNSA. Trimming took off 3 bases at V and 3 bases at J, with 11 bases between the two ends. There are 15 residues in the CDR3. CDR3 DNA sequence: TGTGCCAGCAGCTTCGGGGGAGTTGACACCGGGGAGCTGTTTTTT. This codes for CASSFGGVDTGELFF.

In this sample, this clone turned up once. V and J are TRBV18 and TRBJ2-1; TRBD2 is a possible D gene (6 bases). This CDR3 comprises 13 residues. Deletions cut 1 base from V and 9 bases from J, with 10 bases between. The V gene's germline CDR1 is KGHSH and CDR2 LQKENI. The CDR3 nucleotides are TGTGCCAGCTCACCACTAGGGGAGGCTGAGCAGTTCTTC. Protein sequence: CASSPLGEAEQFF.

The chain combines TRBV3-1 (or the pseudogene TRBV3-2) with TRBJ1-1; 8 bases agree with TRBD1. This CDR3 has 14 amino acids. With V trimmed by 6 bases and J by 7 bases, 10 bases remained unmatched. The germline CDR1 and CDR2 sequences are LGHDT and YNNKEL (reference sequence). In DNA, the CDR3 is TGTGCCAGCAGAGACAGGGGTTTAGATGGTGAAGCTTTCTTT. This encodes CASRDRGLDGEAFF.

DNA for the CDR3: TGTGCCTGGAGTAGGACAACCGGGAATGAGCAGTTCTTC. As protein: CAWSRTTGNEQFF. V gene TRBV30 combines with J gene TRBJ2-1; D is perhaps TRBD1 (5 bases). Germline V gene sequence: CDR1 GTSNPN, CDR2 SVGIG (reference sequence). This CDR3 has 13 residues. V lost 2 bases and J 7 bases, leaving 12 bases between the germline ends.

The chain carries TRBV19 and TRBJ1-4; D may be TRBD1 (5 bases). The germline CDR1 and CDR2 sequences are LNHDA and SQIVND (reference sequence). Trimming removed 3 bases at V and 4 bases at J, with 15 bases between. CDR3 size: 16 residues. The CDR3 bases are TGTGCCAGTAGTATTCCAGGAATGGGGCTTAATGAAAAACTGTTTTTT. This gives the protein CASSIPGMGLNEKLFF. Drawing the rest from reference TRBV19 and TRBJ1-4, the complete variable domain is DGGITQSPKYLFRKEGQNVTLSCEQNLNHDAMYWYRQDPGQGLRLIYYSQIVNDFQKGDIAEGYSVSREKKESFPLTVTSAQKNPTAFYLCASSIPGMGLNEKLFFGSGTQLSVL.

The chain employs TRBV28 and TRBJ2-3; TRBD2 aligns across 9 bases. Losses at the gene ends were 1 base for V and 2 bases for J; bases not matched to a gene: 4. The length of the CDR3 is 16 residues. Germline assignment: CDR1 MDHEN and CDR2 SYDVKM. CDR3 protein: CASSLSTSGYTDTQYF. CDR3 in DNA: TGTGCCAGCAGTTTATCGACTAGCGGATACACAGATACGCAGTATTTT. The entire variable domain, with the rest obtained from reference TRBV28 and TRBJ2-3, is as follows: DVKVTQSSRYLVKRTGEKVFLECVQDMDHENMFWYRQDPGLGLRLIYFSYDVKMKEKGDIPEGYSVSREKKERFSLILESASTNQTSMYLCASSLSTSGYTDTQYFGPGTRLTVL.

The CDR3 nucleotides read TGTGCCAGCTCACCACCCAAGGGGTTGAGGGACACTGAAGCTTTCTTT. Its translation: CASSPPKGLRDTEAFF. The chain uses TRBV18 and TRBJ1-1, with a possible D match to TRBD1 (5 bases). This CDR3 region has 16 residues. Germline V gives CDR1 KGHSH, CDR2 LQKENI. V lost 0 bases, J lost 3 bases, and 14 bases lay in between.

As DNA, the CDR3 is TGTGCCAGCAGTTTAGGAGGTACAGATACGCAGTATTTT. This encodes CASSLGGTDTQYF. The chain has TRBV28 and TRBJ2-3, with a possible D match to TRBD2 (5 bases). CDR3 length: 13 residues. Between the trimmed V and J ends, which lost 2 bases and 3 bases, there was a span of 6 bases. Germline values: CDR1 MDHEN, CDR2 SYDVKM.

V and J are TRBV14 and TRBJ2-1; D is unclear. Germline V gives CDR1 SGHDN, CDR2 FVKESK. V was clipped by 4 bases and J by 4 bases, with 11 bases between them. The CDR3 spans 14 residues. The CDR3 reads CASSPFTGYNEQFF. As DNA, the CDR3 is TGTGCCAGCAGCCCGTTCACCGGATACAATGAGCAGTTCTTC. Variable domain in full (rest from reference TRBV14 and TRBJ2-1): EAGVTQFPSHSVIEKGQTVTLRCDPISGHDNLYWYRRVMGKEIKFLLHFVKESKQDESGMPNNRFLAERTGGTYSTLKVQPAELEDSGVYFCASSPFTGYNEQFFGPGTRLTVL.